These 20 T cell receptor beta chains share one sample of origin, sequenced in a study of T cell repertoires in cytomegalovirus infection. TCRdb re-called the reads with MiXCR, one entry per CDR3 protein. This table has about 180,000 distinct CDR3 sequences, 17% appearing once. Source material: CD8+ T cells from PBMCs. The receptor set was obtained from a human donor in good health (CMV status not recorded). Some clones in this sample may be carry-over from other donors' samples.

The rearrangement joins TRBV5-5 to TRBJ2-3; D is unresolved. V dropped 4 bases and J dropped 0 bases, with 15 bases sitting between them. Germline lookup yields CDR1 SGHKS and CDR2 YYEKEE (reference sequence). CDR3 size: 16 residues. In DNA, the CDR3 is TGTGCCAGCAGCCCTGCCCTAGGACGGAGCACAGATACGCAGTATTTT. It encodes CASSPALGRSTDTQYF.

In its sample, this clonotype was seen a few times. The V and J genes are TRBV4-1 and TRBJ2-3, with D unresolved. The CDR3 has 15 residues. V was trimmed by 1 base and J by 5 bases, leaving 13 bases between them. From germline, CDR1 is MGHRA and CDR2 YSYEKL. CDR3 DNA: TGCGCCAGCAGCCAAGCGGGTGGCTTCCTAGATACGCAGTATTTT. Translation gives CASSQAGGFLDTQYF.

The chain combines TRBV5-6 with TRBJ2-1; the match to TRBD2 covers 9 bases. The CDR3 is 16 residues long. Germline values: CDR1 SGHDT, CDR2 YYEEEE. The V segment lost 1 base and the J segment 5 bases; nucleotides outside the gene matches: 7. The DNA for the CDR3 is TGTGCCAGCAGCTTGTGGGCGGGGGGGCCTCACAATGAGCAGTTCTTC. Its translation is CASSLWAGGPHNEQFF. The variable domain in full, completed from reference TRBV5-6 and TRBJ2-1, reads DAGVTQSPTHLIKTRGQQVTLRCSPKSGHDTVSWYQQALGQGPQFIFQYYEEEERQRGNFPDRFSGHQFPNYSSELNVNALLLGDSALYLCASSLWAGGPHNEQFFGPGTRLTVL.

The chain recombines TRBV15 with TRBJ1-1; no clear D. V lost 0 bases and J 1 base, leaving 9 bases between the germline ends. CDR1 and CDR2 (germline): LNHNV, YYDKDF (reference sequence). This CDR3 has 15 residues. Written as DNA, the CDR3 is TGTGCCACCAGCAGAGATCGAAACCGGAACACTGAAGCTTTCTTT. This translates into CATSRDRNRNTEAFF.

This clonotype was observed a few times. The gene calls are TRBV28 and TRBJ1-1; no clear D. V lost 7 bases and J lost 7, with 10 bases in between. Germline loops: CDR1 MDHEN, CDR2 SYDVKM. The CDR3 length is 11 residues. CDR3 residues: CASTIPGEAFF. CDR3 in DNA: TGTGCCAGCACCATCCCAGGTGAAGCTTTCTTT.

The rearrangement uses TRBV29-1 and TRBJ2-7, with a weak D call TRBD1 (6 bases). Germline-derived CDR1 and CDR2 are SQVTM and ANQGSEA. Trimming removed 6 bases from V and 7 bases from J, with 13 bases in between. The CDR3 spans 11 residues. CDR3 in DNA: TGCAGCGTACAGGGTCCCCAGGAGCAGTACTTC. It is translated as CSVQGPQEQYF.

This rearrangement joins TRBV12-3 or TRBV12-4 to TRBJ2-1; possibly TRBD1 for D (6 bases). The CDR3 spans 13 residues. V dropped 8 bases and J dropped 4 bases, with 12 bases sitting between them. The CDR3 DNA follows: TGTGCCAGCGGCAAGACAGGATACAATGAGCAGTTCTTC. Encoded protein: CASGKTGYNEQFF.

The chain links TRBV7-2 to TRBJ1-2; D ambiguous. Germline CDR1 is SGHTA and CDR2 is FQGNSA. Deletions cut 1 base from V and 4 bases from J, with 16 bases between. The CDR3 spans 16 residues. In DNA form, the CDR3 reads TGTGCCAGCAGCTTAGGAGCACAGCCTCCCCTCTATGGCTACACCTTC. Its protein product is CASSLGAQPPLYGYTF. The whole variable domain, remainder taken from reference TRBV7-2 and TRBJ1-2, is GAGVSQSPSNKVTEKGKDVELRCDPISGHTALYWYRQSLGQGLEFLIYFQGNSAPDKSGLPSDRFSAERTGGSVSTLTIQRTQQEDSAVYLCASSLGAQPPLYGYTFGSGTRLTVV.

CDR3 sequence: CASSQEMRLNYEQYF. The CDR3 coding sequence is TGTGCCAGCAGCCAAGAGATGCGACTCAATTACGAGCAGTACTTC. The J gene is TRBJ2-7, the V gene TRBV14; D ambiguous. The V end was cut by 0 bases, the J end by 4 bases, with 13 bases between. The CDR3 length is 15 residues. Looked up from germline, CDR1 is SGHDN and CDR2 is FVKESK.

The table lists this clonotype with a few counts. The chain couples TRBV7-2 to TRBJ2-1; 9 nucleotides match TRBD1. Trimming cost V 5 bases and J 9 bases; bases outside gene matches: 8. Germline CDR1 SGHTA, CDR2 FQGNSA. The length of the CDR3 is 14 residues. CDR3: CASSQTGGGGEQFF. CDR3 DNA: TGTGCCAGCAGCCAAACAGGGGGCGGGGGTGAGCAGTTCTTC.

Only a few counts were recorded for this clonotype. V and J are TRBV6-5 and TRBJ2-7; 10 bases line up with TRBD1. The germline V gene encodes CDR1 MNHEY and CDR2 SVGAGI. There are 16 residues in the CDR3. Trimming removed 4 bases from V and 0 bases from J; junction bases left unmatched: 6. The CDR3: CASSSWGQGFSYEQYF. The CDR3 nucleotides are TGTGCCAGCAGTTCATGGGGACAGGGGTTCTCCTACGAGCAGTACTTC.

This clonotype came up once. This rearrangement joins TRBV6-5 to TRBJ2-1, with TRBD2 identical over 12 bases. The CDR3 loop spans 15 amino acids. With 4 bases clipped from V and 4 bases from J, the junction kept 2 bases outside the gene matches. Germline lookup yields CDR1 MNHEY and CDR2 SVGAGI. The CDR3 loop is CASSFGLAGYNEQFF. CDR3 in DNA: TGTGCCAGCAGTTTCGGACTAGCGGGATACAATGAGCAGTTCTTC.

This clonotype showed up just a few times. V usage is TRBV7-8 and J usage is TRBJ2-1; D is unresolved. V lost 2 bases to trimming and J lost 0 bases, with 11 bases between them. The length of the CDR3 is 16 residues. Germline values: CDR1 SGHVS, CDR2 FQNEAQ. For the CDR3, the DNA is TGTGCCAGCAGCTTACCGGACCTCTCCTCCTACAATGAGCAGTTCTTC. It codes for CASSLPDLSSYNEQFF. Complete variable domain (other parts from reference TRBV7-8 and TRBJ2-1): GAGVSQSPRYKVAKRGQDVALRCDPISGHVSLFWYQQALGQGPEFLTYFQNEAQLDKSGLPSDRFFAERPEGSVSTLKIQRTQQEDSAVYLCASSLPDLSSYNEQFFGPGTRLTVL.

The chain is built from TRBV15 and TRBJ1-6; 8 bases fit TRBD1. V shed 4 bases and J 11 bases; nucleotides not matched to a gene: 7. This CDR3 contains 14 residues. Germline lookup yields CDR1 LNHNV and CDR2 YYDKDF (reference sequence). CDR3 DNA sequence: TGTGCCACCAGCAACCCGGGACAGGAGCCACCCCTCCACTTT. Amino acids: CATSNPGQEPPLHF.

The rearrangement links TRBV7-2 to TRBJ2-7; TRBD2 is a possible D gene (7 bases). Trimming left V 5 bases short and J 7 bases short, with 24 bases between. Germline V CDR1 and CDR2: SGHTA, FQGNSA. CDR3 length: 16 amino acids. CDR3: CASSPPGGGQGWEQYF. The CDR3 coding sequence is TGTGCCAGCAGCCCTCCGGGCGGGGGCCAAGGGTGGGAGCAGTACTTC.

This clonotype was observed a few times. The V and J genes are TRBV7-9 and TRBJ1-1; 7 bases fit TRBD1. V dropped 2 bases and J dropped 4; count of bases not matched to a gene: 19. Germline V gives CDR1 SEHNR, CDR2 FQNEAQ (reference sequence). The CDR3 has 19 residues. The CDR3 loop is CASSLPEVLAIRGVTEAFF. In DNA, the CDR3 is TGTGCCAGCAGCTTACCGGAGGTCCTAGCGATCAGGGGGGTCACTGAAGCTTTCTTT. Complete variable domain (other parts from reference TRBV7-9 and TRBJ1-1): DTGVSQNPRHKITKRGQNVTFRCDPISEHNRLYWYRQTLGQGPEFLTYFQNEAQLEKSRLLSDRFSAERPKGSFSTLEIQRTEQGDSAMYLCASSLPEVLAIRGVTEAFFGQGTRLTVV.

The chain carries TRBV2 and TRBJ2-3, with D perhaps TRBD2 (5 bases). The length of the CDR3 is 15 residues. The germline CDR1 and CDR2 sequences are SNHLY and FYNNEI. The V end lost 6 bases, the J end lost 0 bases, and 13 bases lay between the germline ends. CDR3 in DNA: TGTGCCAGCAGCCGGGGAGCACTAAGCACAGATACGCAGTATTTT. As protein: CASSRGALSTDTQYF. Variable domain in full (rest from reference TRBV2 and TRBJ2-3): EPEVTQTPSHQVTQMGQEVILRCVPISNHLYFYWYRQILGQKVEFLVSFYNNEISEKSEIFDDQFSVERPDGSNFTLKIRSTKLEDSAMYFCASSRGALSTDTQYFGPGTRLTVL.

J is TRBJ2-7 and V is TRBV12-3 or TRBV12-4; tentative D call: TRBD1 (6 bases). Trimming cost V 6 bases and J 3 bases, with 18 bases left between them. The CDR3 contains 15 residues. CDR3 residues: CASSAKRDTHYEQYF. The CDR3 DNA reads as TGTGCCAGCAGCGCAAAACGGGACACCCACTACGAGCAGTACTTC.

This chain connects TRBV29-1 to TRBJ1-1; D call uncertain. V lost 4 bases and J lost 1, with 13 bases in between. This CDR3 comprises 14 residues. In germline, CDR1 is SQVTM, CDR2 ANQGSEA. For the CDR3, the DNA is TGCAGCGTTGCGCGGCCGGAATCGAACACTGAAGCTTTCTTT. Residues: CSVARPESNTEAFF.

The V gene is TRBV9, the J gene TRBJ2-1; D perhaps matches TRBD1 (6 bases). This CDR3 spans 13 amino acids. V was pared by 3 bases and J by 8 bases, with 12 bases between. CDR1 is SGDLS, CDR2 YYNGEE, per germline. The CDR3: CASSAQGIHEQFF. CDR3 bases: TGTGCCAGCAGCGCGCAGGGGATCCATGAGCAGTTCTTC.